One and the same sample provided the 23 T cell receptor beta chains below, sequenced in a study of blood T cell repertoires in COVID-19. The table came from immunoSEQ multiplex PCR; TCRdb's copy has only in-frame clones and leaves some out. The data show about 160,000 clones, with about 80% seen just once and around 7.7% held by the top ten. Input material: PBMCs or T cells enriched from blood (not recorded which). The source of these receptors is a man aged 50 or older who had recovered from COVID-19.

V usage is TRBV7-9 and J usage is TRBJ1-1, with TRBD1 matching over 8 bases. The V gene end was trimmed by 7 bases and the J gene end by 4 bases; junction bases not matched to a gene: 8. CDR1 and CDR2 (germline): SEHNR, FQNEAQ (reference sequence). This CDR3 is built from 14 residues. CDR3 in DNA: TGTGCCAGCAATTCAGACAGGGGCGCCACTGAAGCTTTCTTT. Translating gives CASNSDRGATEAFF.

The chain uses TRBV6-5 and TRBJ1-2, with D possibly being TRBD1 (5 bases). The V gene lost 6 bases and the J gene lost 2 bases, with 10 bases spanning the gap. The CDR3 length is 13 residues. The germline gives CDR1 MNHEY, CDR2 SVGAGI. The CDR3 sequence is CASREGLNYGYTF. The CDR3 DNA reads TGTGCCAGCAGGGAGGGGCTAAACTATGGCTACACCTTC.

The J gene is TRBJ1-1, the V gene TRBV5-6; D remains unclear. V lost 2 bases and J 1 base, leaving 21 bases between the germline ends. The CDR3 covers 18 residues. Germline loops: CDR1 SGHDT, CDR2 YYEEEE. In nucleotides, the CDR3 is TGTGCCAGCAGCTTTGCCAAAATCAGCGCTCGACGGAACACTGAAGCTTTCTTT. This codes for CASSFAKISARRNTEAFF.

The CDR3 loop reads CSASREIYNEQFF. CDR3 DNA: TGCAGTGCTAGTCGGGAGATCTACAATGAGCAGTTCTTC. The chain carries TRBV20-1 and TRBJ2-1, with a possible D match to TRBD2 (6 bases). The V end was cut by 3 bases, the J end by 3 bases, with 9 bases between. Germline lookup yields CDR1 DFQATT and CDR2 SNEGSKA (reference sequence). The CDR3 extends over 13 amino acids.

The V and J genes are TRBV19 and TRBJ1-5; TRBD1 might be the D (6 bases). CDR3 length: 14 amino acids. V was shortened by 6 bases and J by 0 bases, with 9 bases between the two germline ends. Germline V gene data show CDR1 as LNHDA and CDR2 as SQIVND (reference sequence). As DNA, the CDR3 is TGTGCCAGTAGAAGGACAGTTAGCAATCAGCCCCAGCATTTT. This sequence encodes CASRRTVSNQPQHF.

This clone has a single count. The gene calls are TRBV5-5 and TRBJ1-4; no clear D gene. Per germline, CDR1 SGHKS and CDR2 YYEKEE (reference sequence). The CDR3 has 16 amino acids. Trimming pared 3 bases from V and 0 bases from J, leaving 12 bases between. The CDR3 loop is CASSSLGGATNEKLFF. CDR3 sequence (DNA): TGTGCCAGCAGCTCCCTCGGCGGGGCAACTAATGAAAAACTGTTTTTT.

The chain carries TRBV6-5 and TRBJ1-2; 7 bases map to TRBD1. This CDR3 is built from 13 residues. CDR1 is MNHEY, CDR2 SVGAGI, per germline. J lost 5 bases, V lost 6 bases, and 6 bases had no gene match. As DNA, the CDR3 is TGTGCCAGCAGCAGGACAGGAGATTATGGCTACACCTTC. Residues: CASSRTGDYGYTF.

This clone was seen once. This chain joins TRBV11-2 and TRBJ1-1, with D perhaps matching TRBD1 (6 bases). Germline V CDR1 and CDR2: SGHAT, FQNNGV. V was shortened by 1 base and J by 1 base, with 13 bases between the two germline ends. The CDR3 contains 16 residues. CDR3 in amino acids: CASSLAVGGANTEAFF. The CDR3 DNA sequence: TGTGCCAGCAGCTTAGCGGTGGGGGGGGCGAACACTGAAGCTTTCTTT.

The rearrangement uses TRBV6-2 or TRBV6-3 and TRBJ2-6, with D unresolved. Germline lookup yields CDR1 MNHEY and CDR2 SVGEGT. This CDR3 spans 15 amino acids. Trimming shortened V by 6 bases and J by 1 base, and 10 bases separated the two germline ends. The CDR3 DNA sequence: TGTGCCAGCAGCTCCCAAGCATCTGGGGCCAACGTCCTGACTTTC. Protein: CASSSQASGANVLTF.

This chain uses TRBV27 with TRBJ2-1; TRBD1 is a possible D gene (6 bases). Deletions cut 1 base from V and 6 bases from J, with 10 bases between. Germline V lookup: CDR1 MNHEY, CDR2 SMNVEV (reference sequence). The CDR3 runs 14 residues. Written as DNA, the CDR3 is TGTGCCAGCAGTTTATTCACGGACAGCAATGAGCAGTTCTTC. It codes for CASSLFTDSNEQFF.

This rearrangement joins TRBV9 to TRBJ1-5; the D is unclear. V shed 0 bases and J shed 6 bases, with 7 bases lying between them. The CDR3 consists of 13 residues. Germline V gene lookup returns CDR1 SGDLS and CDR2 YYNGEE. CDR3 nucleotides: TGTGCCAGCAGCGTAGACGAGGGTCAGCCCCAGCATTTT. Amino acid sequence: CASSVDEGQPQHF.

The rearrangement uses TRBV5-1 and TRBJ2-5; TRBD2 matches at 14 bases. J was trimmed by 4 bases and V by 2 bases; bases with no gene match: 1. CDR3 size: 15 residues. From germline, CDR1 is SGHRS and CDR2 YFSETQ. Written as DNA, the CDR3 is TGCGCCAGCAGCTTCGGGACTAGCGGGGGAGAGACCCAGTACTTC. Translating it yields CASSFGTSGGETQYF.

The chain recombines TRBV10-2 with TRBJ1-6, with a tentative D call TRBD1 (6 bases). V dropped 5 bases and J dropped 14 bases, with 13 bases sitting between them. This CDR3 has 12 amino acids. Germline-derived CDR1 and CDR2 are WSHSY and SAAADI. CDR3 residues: CASSLQGVTLHF. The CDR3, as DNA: TGCGCCAGCAGTCTACAGGGAGTCACCCTCCACTTT.

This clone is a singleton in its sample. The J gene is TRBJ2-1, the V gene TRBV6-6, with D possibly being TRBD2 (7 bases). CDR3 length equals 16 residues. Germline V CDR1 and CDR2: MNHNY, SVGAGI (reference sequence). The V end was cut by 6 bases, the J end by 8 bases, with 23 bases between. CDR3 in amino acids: CASSPGRAGARDEQFF. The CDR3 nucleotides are TGTGCCAGCAGCCCGGGGAGGGCGGGGGCTAGGGATGAGCAGTTCTTC.

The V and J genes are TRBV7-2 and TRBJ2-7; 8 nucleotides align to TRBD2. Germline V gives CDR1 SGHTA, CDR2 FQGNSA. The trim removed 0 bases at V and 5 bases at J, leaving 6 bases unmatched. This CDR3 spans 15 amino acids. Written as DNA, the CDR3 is TGTGCCAGCAGCTTAGCGTTAGCGGGGCAGGACGAGCAGTACTTC. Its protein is CASSLALAGQDEQYF.

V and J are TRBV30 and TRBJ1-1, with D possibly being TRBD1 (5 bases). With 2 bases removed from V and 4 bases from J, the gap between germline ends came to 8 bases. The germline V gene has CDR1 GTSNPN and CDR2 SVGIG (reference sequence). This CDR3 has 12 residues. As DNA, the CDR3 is TGTGCCTGGAGTCCCCAGGGCACTGAAGCTTTCTTT. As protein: CAWSPQGTEAFF.

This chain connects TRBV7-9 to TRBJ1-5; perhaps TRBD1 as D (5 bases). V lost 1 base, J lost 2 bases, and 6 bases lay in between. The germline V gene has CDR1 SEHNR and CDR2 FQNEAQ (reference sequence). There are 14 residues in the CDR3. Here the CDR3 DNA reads TGTGCCAGCAGCTTAGAAGGGGGCAATCAGCCCCAGCATTTT. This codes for CASSLEGGNQPQHF. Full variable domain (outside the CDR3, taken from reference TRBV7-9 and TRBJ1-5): DTGVSQNPRHKITKRGQNVTFRCDPISEHNRLYWYRQTLGQGPEFLTYFQNEAQLEKSRLLSDRFSAERPKGSFSTLEIQRTEQGDSAMYLCASSLEGGNQPQHFGDGTRLSIL.

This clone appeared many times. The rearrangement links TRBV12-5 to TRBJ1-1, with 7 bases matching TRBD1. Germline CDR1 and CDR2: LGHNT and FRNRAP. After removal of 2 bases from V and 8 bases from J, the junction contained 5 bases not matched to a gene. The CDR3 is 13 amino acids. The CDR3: CASGLTRGPEAFF. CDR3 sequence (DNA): TGTGCTAGTGGTTTGACAAGGGGGCCCGAAGCTTTCTTT.

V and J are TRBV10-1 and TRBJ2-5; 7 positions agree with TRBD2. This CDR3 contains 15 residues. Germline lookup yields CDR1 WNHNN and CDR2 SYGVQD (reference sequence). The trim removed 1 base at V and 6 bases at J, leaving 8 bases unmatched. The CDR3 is CASSELRGLLKTQYF. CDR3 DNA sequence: TGCGCCAGCAGTGAGTTGCGGGGGTTATTAAAGACCCAGTACTTC.

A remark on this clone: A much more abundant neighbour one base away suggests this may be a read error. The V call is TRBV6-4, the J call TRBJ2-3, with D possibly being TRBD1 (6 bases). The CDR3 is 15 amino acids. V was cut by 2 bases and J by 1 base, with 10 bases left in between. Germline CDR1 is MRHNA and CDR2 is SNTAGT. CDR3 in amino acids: CASSDEAGGTDTQYF. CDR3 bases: TGTGCCAGCAGTGACGAGGCAGGGGGCACAGATACGCAGTATTTT.

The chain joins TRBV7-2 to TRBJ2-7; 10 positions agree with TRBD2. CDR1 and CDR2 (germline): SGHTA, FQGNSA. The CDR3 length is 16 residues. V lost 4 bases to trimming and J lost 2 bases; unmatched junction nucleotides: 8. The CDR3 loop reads CASSYHSSGGTYEQYF. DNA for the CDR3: TGTGCCAGCAGCTACCACTCTAGCGGGGGAACCTACGAGCAGTACTTC. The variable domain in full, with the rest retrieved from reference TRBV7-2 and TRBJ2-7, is GAGVSQSPSNKVTEKGKDVELRCDPISGHTALYWYRQSLGQGLEFLIYFQGNSAPDKSGLPSDRFSAERTGGSVSTLTIQRTQQEDSAVYLCASSYHSSGGTYEQYFGPGTRLTVT.

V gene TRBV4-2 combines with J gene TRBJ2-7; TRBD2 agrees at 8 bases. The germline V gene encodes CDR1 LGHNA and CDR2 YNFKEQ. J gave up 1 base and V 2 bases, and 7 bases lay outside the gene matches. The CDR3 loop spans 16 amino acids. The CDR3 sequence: CASSQTISGASYEQYF. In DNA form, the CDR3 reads TGTGCCAGCAGCCAAACTATTAGCGGGGCATCCTACGAGCAGTACTTC.

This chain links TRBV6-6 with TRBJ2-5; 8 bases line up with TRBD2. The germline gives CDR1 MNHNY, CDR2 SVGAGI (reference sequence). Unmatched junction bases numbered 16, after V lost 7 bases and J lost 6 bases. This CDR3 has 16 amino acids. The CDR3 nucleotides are TGTGCCAGCACCCAACGGTTTAGCGGGGTCGAGAAGACCCAGTACTTC. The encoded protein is CASTQRFSGVEKTQYF.